The next 19 T cell receptor beta chains were all read from a single sample in a study of beta chain features in type 1 diabetes. Since all of the isolated RNA was reverse transcribed, expressed TCRB transcripts were what got sequenced. Produced via immunoSEQ multiplex PCR; TCRdb's table is partial and in-frame only. The sample shows hundreds of thousands of clones, approximately 30% of them seen only once. What was sequenced was naive CD4+ T cells from blood. The receptors come from a man aged 18 to 35 in good health.

The chain couples TRBV30 to TRBJ1-1; a possible D gene is TRBD1 (5 bases). The CDR3 runs 15 residues. V was cut by 3 bases and J by 2 bases, with 16 bases left in between. Germline values: CDR1 GTSNPN, CDR2 SVGIG (reference sequence). The CDR3 reads CAWRAKGQGNTEAFF. The CDR3 DNA reads TGTGCCTGGAGGGCGAAGGGCCAGGGAAACACTGAAGCTTTCTTT.

This clone turned up a few times. V usage is TRBV12-5 and J usage is TRBJ2-7, with D perhaps matching TRBD1 (6 bases). The CDR3 covers 12 residues. The ends were cut back, 3 bases at V and 6 bases at J, with 9 bases in the middle. The germline V gene has CDR1 LGHNT and CDR2 FRNRAP. CDR3 protein: CASGFHRAEQYF. DNA for the CDR3: TGTGCTAGTGGTTTCCACAGGGCCGAGCAGTACTTC.

The CDR3 spells CASSQTGQGPGANVLTF. CDR3 nucleotides: TGTGCCAGCAGCCAGACGGGACAGGGGCCTGGGGCCAACGTCCTGACTTTC. The gene calls are TRBV7-9 and TRBJ2-6; 10 positions match TRBD1. The CDR3 loop spans 17 amino acids. Germline lookup yields CDR1 SEHNR and CDR2 FQNEAQ (reference sequence). V shed 5 bases and J 2 bases; nucleotides not matched to a gene: 6.

V usage is TRBV25-1 and J usage is TRBJ2-1; no firm D call. V was clipped by 6 bases and J by 4 bases, with 16 bases between them. Germline V lookup: CDR1 MGHDK, CDR2 SYGVNS. The CDR3 has 15 amino acids. The CDR3 DNA follows: TGTGCCAGCAGCCCCGCGTGGGCCACTTACAATGAGCAGTTCTTC. This encodes CASSPAWATYNEQFF.

V gene TRBV4-3 combines with J gene TRBJ2-1; 13 bases match TRBD2. Per the germline V gene, CDR1 is LGHNA and CDR2 is YSLEER. There are 18 residues in the CDR3. With V trimmed by 1 base and J by 0 bases, 3 bases remained unmatched. CDR3 loop: CASSQGTSGRSSYNEQFF. The CDR3 nucleotides read TGCGCCAGCAGCCAAGGGACTAGCGGGAGAAGCTCCTACAATGAGCAGTTCTTC.

The J gene is TRBJ2-3, the V gene TRBV29-1, with 9 bases lining up with TRBD1. V was pared by 6 bases and J by 7 bases, with 5 bases of the junction left unmatched. The CDR3 runs to 12 residues. CDR1 is SQVTM, CDR2 ANQGSEA, per germline. CDR3 sequence: CSVGQGIHTQYF. The CDR3, as DNA: TGCAGCGTGGGACAGGGAATACATACGCAGTATTTT.

This chain links TRBV18 with TRBJ2-3, with a tentative D call TRBD2 (5 bases). Germline V gives CDR1 KGHSH, CDR2 LQKENI. V lost 0 bases and J 1 base, leaving 8 bases between the germline ends. The length of the CDR3 is 15 residues. The CDR3 is CASSPPSGGTDTQYF. The CDR3 bases are TGTGCCAGCTCACCACCGAGCGGAGGCACAGATACGCAGTATTTT.

V and J are TRBV14 and TRBJ2-1, with D maybe TRBD1 (5 bases). The CDR3 runs 16 residues. The germline V gene encodes CDR1 SGHDN and CDR2 FVKESK. Trimming removed 3 bases from V and 0 bases from J, with 12 bases in between. CDR3 nucleotide sequence: TGTGCCAGCAGCCACTCTAGGGGTAGCTCCTACAATGAGCAGTTCTTC. It specifies CASSHSRGSSYNEQFF.

The rearrangement links TRBV5-6 to TRBJ2-3; no clear D gene. This CDR3 region has 13 residues. Trimming left V 2 bases short and J 7 bases short, with 11 bases between. Germline CDR1 is SGHDT and CDR2 is YYEEEE. In nucleotides, the CDR3 is TGTGCCAGCAGCTTATTAGGCGATAATACGCAGTATTTT. Encoded protein: CASSLLGDNTQYF.

This chain links TRBV4-1 with TRBJ1-2; perhaps TRBD1 as D (6 bases). Germline V gene sequence: CDR1 MGHRA, CDR2 YSYEKL. This CDR3 region has 14 residues. V shed 4 bases and J shed 2 bases, with 11 bases lying between them. Here the CDR3 DNA reads TGCGCCAGCAGCCGGAAGGACAGAAACTATGGCTACACCTTC. This gives the protein CASSRKDRNYGYTF.

This clone was seen a few times. V is TRBV29-1 and J is TRBJ1-4, with D perhaps TRBD1 (5 bases). V was pared by 7 bases and J by 0 bases, with 9 bases between. Germline values: CDR1 SQVTM, CDR2 ANQGSEA. This CDR3 region has 13 residues. This CDR3 is CSGRQSTNEKLFF. Here the CDR3 DNA reads TGCAGCGGAAGACAGTCAACTAATGAAAAACTGTTTTTT.

A few counts support this clone. The V and J genes are TRBV29-1 and TRBJ1-2; D perhaps matches TRBD1 (5 bases). Looked up from germline, CDR1 is SQVTM and CDR2 is ANQGSEA. V was cut by 7 bases and J by 3 bases, with 12 bases left in between. CDR3 length: 12 residues. The CDR3 is CSASGDYYGYTF. In DNA form, the CDR3 reads TGCAGCGCTTCGGGGGACTACTATGGCTACACCTTC.

The chain employs TRBV11-2 and TRBJ2-3; TRBD2 matches at 11 bases. The CDR3 loop spans 15 amino acids. With 3 bases clipped from V and 8 bases from J, the junction kept 7 bases outside the gene matches. Per the germline V gene, CDR1 is SGHAT and CDR2 is FQNNGV. The CDR3 here is CASSFQLAGVGTQYF. The DNA for the CDR3 is TGTGCCAGCAGCTTCCAACTAGCGGGAGTAGGTACGCAGTATTTT.

This clone has more than one count but fewer than ten. The V and J genes are TRBV7-9 and TRBJ2-5; TRBD2 might be the D (5 bases). Germline CDR1 and CDR2: SEHNR and FQNEAQ (reference sequence). Between the trimmed V and J ends, which lost 3 bases and 2 bases, there was a span of 19 bases. The CDR3 sequence is 17 residues long. Here the CDR3 reads CASSFSYSGLRQETQYF. Here the CDR3 DNA reads TGTGCCAGCAGCTTTTCTTATTCAGGACTTAGACAAGAGACCCAGTACTTC.

This clone has only a few counts. This specimen includes other DNA sequences encoding the same CDR3. This rearrangement joins TRBV30 to TRBJ1-1; D remains unclear. The germline V and J ends were trimmed by 0 bases and 0 bases, with 11 bases remaining between them. CDR3 length: 15 residues. The germline gives CDR1 GTSNPN, CDR2 SVGIG (reference sequence). The CDR3 loop is CAWSVSVTLNTEAFF. The CDR3 nucleotides are TGTGCCTGGAGTGTGTCAGTAACCCTGAACACTGAAGCTTTCTTT. The full variable domain, completed using reference TRBV30 and TRBJ1-1, is SQTIHQWPATLVQPVGSPLSLECTVEGTSNPNLYWYRQAAGRGLQLLFYSVGIGQISSEVPQNLSASRPQDRQFILSSKKLLLSDSGFYLCAWSVSVTLNTEAFFGQGTRLTVV.

The rearrangement joins TRBV30 to TRBJ2-2, with TRBD2 matching over 12 bases. This CDR3 has 17 amino acids. Germline values: CDR1 GTSNPN, CDR2 SVGIG (reference sequence). J was trimmed by 3 bases and V by 7 bases; bases with no gene match: 12. In nucleotides, the CDR3 is TGTGCCTTGCTAGCGGGAGGGCCAGTTGTGGACACCGGGGAGCTGTTTTTT. This encodes CALLAGGPVVDTGELFF. The full variable domain, rest sourced from reference TRBV30 and TRBJ2-2, is SQTIHQWPATLVQPVGSPLSLECTVEGTSNPNLYWYRQAAGRGLQLLFYSVGIGQISSEVPQNLSASRPQDRQFILSSKKLLLSDSGFYLCALLAGGPVVDTGELFFGEGSRLTVL.

There are a few counts of this clone. The gene calls are TRBV10-3 and TRBJ2-5, with a tentative D call TRBD1 (5 bases). Trimming pared 2 bases from V and 2 bases from J, leaving 6 bases between. The CDR3 is 13 amino acids. Germline lookup yields CDR1 ENHRY and CDR2 SYGVKD. The CDR3 reads CAISEQGQETQYF. CDR3 nucleotide sequence: TGTGCCATCAGTGAGCAGGGACAAGAGACCCAGTACTTC.

This clone was counted a few times. The V call is TRBV4-3, the J call TRBJ2-4; D gene uncertain. The germline gives CDR1 LGHNA, CDR2 YSLEER. The ends were cut back, 0 bases at V and 7 bases at J, with 13 bases in the middle. The CDR3 sequence is 15 residues long. The CDR3 protein is CASSQDGLPTNIQYF. Written as DNA, the CDR3 is TGCGCCAGCAGCCAAGATGGCCTCCCGACGAACATTCAGTACTTC.

This sequence joins TRBV5-4 and TRBJ2-7; D call uncertain. The CDR3 is 13 amino acids. CDR1 SGHNT and CDR2 YYREEE come from the germline V gene (reference sequence). V gave up 4 bases and J gave up 2 bases, with 10 bases separating them. CDR3: CASSLATTYEQYF. The DNA of the CDR3 is TGTGCCAGCAGCCTGGCGACCACCTACGAGCAGTACTTC.